Listed below are T cell receptor beta chains from one sample, sequenced in a study of siplizumab effects on memory and regulatory T cells. Sequencing was performed with immunoSEQ multiplex PCR; in TCRdb, only in-frame clones are kept and a portion is missing. Of over 85,000 clones listed, roughly 96% are singletons. The sequenced sample was naive CD4+ T cells sorted from blood. The receptors originated from a human donor in good health. Both conserved end residues are part of each CDR3. Each record gives: V gene, D gene, J gene, CDR3 DNA, CDR3 protein. A D gene is named only where the DNA matches it firmly.

V: TRBV7-7
D: -
J: TRBJ2-1
DNA: TGTGCCAGCAGCTTAGACGTAGGGAACAATGAGCAGTTCTTC
CDR3: CASSLDVGNNEQFF

V: TRBV18
D: -
J: TRBJ1-1
DNA: TGTGCCAGCTCACCAGATCGGGTTACTGAAGCTTTCTTT
CDR3: CASSPDRVTEAFF

V: TRBV6-5
D: -
J: TRBJ1-3
DNA: TGTGCCAGCAGTGGGACAAGCTCTGGAAACACCATATATTTT
CDR3: CASSGTSSGNTIYF

V: TRBV9
D: -
J: TRBJ2-2
DNA: TGTGCCAGCAGCGTAGGGAGTCAGACCAACACCGGGGAGCTGTTTTTT
CDR3: CASSVGSQTNTGELFF

V: TRBV6-1
D: -
J: TRBJ1-5
DNA: TGTGCCAGCAGTATCACAGGGTCGGGCAATCAGCCCCAGCATTTT
CDR3: CASSITGSGNQPQHF

V: TRBV2
D: TRBD1
J: TRBJ1-1
DNA: TGTGCCAGCAGTGAAAGGGCAGGGGGCACTGAAGCTTTCTTT
CDR3: CASSERAGGTEAFF

V: TRBV19
D: -
J: TRBJ2-7
DNA: TGTGCCAGTAGCAACCCCGGGGGCAATGGGGAGCAGTACTTC
CDR3: CASSNPGGNGEQYF

V: TRBV11-2
D: -
J: TRBJ1-3
DNA: TGTGCCAGCAGCTTAGATCATAATGTCCGCACCATATATTTT
CDR3: CASSLDHNVRTIYF

V: TRBV4-1
D: -
J: TRBJ2-1
DNA: TGCGCCAGCAGCCTCTCCTACGTAGCACACAATGAGCAGTTCTTC
CDR3: CASSLSYVAHNEQFF

V: TRBV7-9
D: -
J: TRBJ2-3
DNA: TGTGCCAGCAGCTCACTCGCGAGTAGCGGAACGACTAGCACAGATACGCAGTATTTT
CDR3: CASSSLASSGTTSTDTQYF

V: TRBV29-1
D: -
J: TRBJ1-5
DNA: TGCAGCGTTGTGGGGGGAGCCAATCAGCCCCAGCATTTT
CDR3: CSVVGGANQPQHF

V: TRBV19
D: -
J: TRBJ1-1
DNA: TGTGCCAGTAGTATTGCCGGGGGCACTGAAGCTTTCTTT
CDR3: CASSIAGGTEAFF

V: TRBV7-2
D: -
J: TRBJ2-5
DNA: TGTGCCAGCAGCTTAGTCCGGGGGCAAGAGACCCAGTACTTC
CDR3: CASSLVRGQETQYF

V: TRBV2
D: -
J: TRBJ2-2
DNA: TGTGCCAGCAGTGACGGAAGGGGCGGCTCGGACTTGCCGAACACCGGGGAGCTGTTTTTT
CDR3: CASSDGRGGSDLPNTGELFF

V: TRBV19
D: -
J: TRBJ1-3
DNA: TGTGCCAGTCGACAGAGCTCTGGAAACACCATATATTTT
CDR3: CASRQSSGNTIYF

V: TRBV11-2
D: -
J: TRBJ1-3
DNA: TGTGCCAGCACCCGTAGGGTATTTGGAAACACCATATATTTT
CDR3: CASTRRVFGNTIYF

V: TRBV6-5
D: -
J: TRBJ2-2
DNA: TGTGCCAGCAGTTACTCATTGGGACTGCTGTTTTTT
CDR3: CASSYSLGLLFF

V: TRBV20-1
D: -
J: TRBJ2-7
DNA: TGCAGTGTGAGGGGGAGTTACGAGCAGTACTTC
CDR3: CSVRGSYEQYF

V: TRBV2
D: TRBD1
J: TRBJ2-7
DNA: TGTGCCAGCAGGGGGGGACAGGGTCACTACGAGCAGTACTTC
CDR3: CASRGGQGHYEQYF

V: TRBV7-9
D: -
J: TRBJ1-2
DNA: TGTGCCAGCAGCTTAGGAGAGATTGAGGGGGGAATCTATGGCTACACCTTC
CDR3: CASSLGEIEGGIYGYTF

V: TRBV25-1
D: TRBD1
J: TRBJ1-4
DNA: TGTGCCAGCAGTGCAGTAGGGGGCGGTGAAAAACTGTTTTTT
CDR3: CASSAVGGGEKLFF

V: TRBV5-5
D: TRBD1
J: TRBJ2-7
DNA: TGTGCCAGCAGCTTCTTTCCCGGGACAGCCAACTACGAGCAGTACTTC
CDR3: CASSFFPGTANYEQYF

V: TRBV7-9
D: TRBD1
J: TRBJ2-1
DNA: TGTGCCAGCAGCGGCCCCAGGGGGAGCTCCTACAATGAGCAGTTCTTC
CDR3: CASSGPRGSSYNEQFF

V: TRBV20-1
D: -
J: TRBJ2-2
DNA: TGCAGTGCTAGATCAGCCGGGGAGCTGTTTTTT
CDR3: CSARSAGELFF

V: TRBV9
D: -
J: TRBJ2-7
DNA: TGTGCCAGCAGCGTAGCAACAGGAACGAGCTCCTACGAGCAGTACTTC
CDR3: CASSVATGTSSYEQYF

V: TRBV19
D: TRBD1
J: TRBJ2-5
DNA: TGTGCCAGTAGTATTGGGTTGGGGACAGGGGTTCGAGAGACCCAGTACTTC
CDR3: CASSIGLGTGVRETQYF

V: TRBV27
D: TRBD1
J: TRBJ1-2
DNA: TGTGCCAGCAGTGCCACCCCGGCCAGGGGGTATGGCTACACCTTC
CDR3: CASSATPARGYGYTF

V: TRBV9
D: -
J: TRBJ2-5
DNA: TGTGCCAGCAGCGTAGAGGAGGGATCTGCCCAGTACTTC
CDR3: CASSVEEGSAQYF

V: TRBV18
D: -
J: TRBJ1-3
DNA: TGTGCCAGCTCACCGTACCCCGGGACGGACTCTGGAAACACCATATATTTT
CDR3: CASSPYPGTDSGNTIYF

V: TRBV11-2
D: -
J: TRBJ2-7
DNA: TGTGCCAGCAGCTTAGGTGTGACAGCGAGCTCCTACGAGCAGTACTTC
CDR3: CASSLGVTASSYEQYF

V: TRBV1
D: -
J: TRBJ2-3
DNA: TGCACCAGCAGCCAAGGAGTTAGCACAGATACGCAGTATTTT
CDR3: CTSSQGVSTDTQYF

V: TRBV4-3
D: TRBD1
J: TRBJ1-6
DNA: TGCGCCAGCAGCCGAAAGCCGGGACAGGAAAAATCACCCCTCCACTTT
CDR3: CASSRKPGQEKSPLHF

V: TRBV19
D: -
J: TRBJ1-2
DNA: TGTGCCAGTAGTATAGAGGAGGGGTTGATCTATGGCTACACCTTC
CDR3: CASSIEEGLIYGYTF

V: TRBV5-4
D: TRBD1
J: TRBJ1-2
DNA: TGTGCCAGCAGCTTGGACAGGGGTGAGGGTGGCTACACCTTC
CDR3: CASSLDRGEGGYTF

V: TRBV27
D: -
J: TRBJ2-3
DNA: TGTGCCAGCAGTTTAAGGGGGGGCACAGATACGCAGTATTTT
CDR3: CASSLRGGTDTQYF

V: TRBV5-4
D: -
J: TRBJ2-7
DNA: TGTGCCAGCAGCTTGGACAGGACGGAGCAGTACTTC
CDR3: CASSLDRTEQYF

V: TRBV5-1
D: TRBD1
J: TRBJ1-1
DNA: TGCGCCAGCAGCCCCGTCCCGGGACAGGGTTGGAACACTGAAGCTTTCTTT
CDR3: CASSPVPGQGWNTEAFF

V: TRBV29-1
D: TRBD2
J: TRBJ2-3
DNA: TGCAGCGTTGTTGTTGCGGGGGGGCGCATAGATACGCAGTATTTT
CDR3: CSVVVAGGRIDTQYF

V: TRBV6-6
D: -
J: TRBJ2-3
DNA: TGTGCCAGCAGGTTAGGGACCACAGATACGCAGTATTTT
CDR3: CASRLGTTDTQYF

V: TRBV7-9
D: -
J: TRBJ1-2
DNA: TGTGCCAGCAGCTTAGGGACAGTTAGCTACACCTTC
CDR3: CASSLGTVSYTF

V: TRBV27
D: -
J: TRBJ1-2
DNA: TGTGCCAACCTCGGGGACCTAAGGACTAACTATGGCTACACCTTC
CDR3: CANLGDLRTNYGYTF

V: TRBV18
D: TRBD1
J: TRBJ2-5
DNA: TGTGCCAGCTCCCCCGGACAGGAGGAGACCCAGTACTTC
CDR3: CASSPGQEETQYF

V: TRBV2
D: TRBD2
J: TRBJ2-7
DNA: TGTGCCACCGCCGGACTAGCCTCCTACGAGCAGTACTTC
CDR3: CATAGLASYEQYF

V: TRBV18
D: -
J: TRBJ2-7
DNA: TGTGCCAGCTCACCACAGTCAATCGAGCAGTACTTC
CDR3: CASSPQSIEQYF

V: TRBV7-2
D: -
J: TRBJ2-3
DNA: TGTGCCAGCAGCTTAATGGGGAGAGATACGCAGTATTTT
CDR3: CASSLMGRDTQYF

V: TRBV6-1
D: -
J: TRBJ2-7
DNA: TGTGCCAGCAGAGTACCAGGCTCCTACGAGCAGTACTTC
CDR3: CASRVPGSYEQYF

V: TRBV29-1
D: TRBD1
J: TRBJ2-7
DNA: TGCAGCGTTGAGGGGACAGGGGGGCAGTACTTC
CDR3: CSVEGTGGQYF

V: TRBV5-4
D: TRBD1
J: TRBJ1-1
DNA: TGTGCCAGCAGCTCAGGACAGGGGAGGAACACTGAAGCTTTCTTT
CDR3: CASSSGQGRNTEAFF

V: TRBV19
D: -
J: TRBJ1-5
DNA: TGTGCCAGTAGTATTATGGATAGCAATCAGCCCCAGCATTTT
CDR3: CASSIMDSNQPQHF

V: TRBV2
D: -
J: TRBJ2-7
DNA: TGTGCCAGCAGCTCTACAGCATACGAGCAGTACTTC
CDR3: CASSSTAYEQYF

V: TRBV6-6
D: -
J: TRBJ1-5
DNA: TGTGCCAGCAGTTACTCGGGCAGTAGCAATCAGCCCCAGCATTTT
CDR3: CASSYSGSSNQPQHF

V: TRBV7-7
D: -
J: TRBJ1-1
DNA: TGTGCCAGCAGCTCCTCCGGGGACCGCAACACTGAAGCTTTCTTT
CDR3: CASSSSGDRNTEAFF

V: TRBV19
D: -
J: TRBJ1-1
DNA: TGTGCCAGTAGTATATCCCTGACAGGATTGAACACTGAAGCTTTCTTT
CDR3: CASSISLTGLNTEAFF